This is a list of T cell receptor beta chains from one sample in a study of T cell responses to AZD1222 COVID-19 vaccine. Produced via immunoSEQ multiplex PCR; TCRdb's table is partial and in-frame only. The table lists tens of thousands of clones, around four fifths of them singletons. The input for sequencing was peripheral blood, taken 28 days after the second AZD1222 dose. These receptors were taken from an adult who received the AZD1222 COVID-19 vaccine. The CDR3 runs from the conserved cysteine through the conserved F or W. A D gene is named only where the DNA matches it firmly. A clone size is listed for some rows: how often the clone was seen (once, few, many), or a class if it is expanded.

>TRBV19|TRBJ2-7|NA|NA|14
TGTGCCAGTAGCCGGCCTGGTTTACCCTACGAGCAGTACTTC
CASSRPGLPYEQYF
>TRBV6-5|TRBJ2-7|NA|NA|15
TGTGCCAGCAGTTACTCGATAACAGAAGGCTACGAGCAGTACTTC
CASSYSITEGYEQYF
>TRBV4-2|TRBJ1-3|NA|NA|16
TGTGCCAGCAGCCAAGTCGACCGCGCCTCTGGAAACACCATATATTTT
CASSQVDRASGNTIYF
>TRBV6-5|TRBJ1-2|few|NA|12
TGTGCCAGCAGTTCCGGGGGCTGGGGCTACACCTTC
CASSSGGWGYTF
>TRBV11-3|TRBJ2-5|NA|NA|12
TGTGCCAGCAGCTTATTACAAGAGACCCAGTACTTC
CASSLLQETQYF
>TRBV4-2|TRBJ2-6|once|NA|15
TGTGCCAGCAGCCAATCCGGGGCTGGGGCCAACGTCCTGACTTTC
CASSQSGAGANVLTF
>TRBV19|TRBJ2-3|NA|NA|11
TGTGCCAGTAAGAGAGGAGATACGCAGTATTTT
CASKRGDTQYF
>TRBV6-1|TRBJ2-7|NA|NA|15
TGTGCCAGCAGTGAAATTATAGGGACCTCCTACGAGCAGTACTTC
CASSEIIGTSYEQYF
>TRBV6-5|TRBJ2-5|NA|NA|15
TGTGCCAGCAGTTACAGGGCCTCGTACCAAGAGACCCAGTACTTC
CASSYRASYQETQYF
>TRBV27|TRBJ2-7|NA|NA|16
TGTGCCAGCAGTTCCCGGACAGACCTAAACTCCTACGAGCAGTACTTC
CASSSRTDLNSYEQYF
>TRBV12-3/TRBV12-4|TRBJ1-2|few|NA|11
TGTGCCAGCAGTCGCGGACACGGCTACACCTTC
CASSRGHGYTF
>TRBV5-6|TRBJ2-3|NA|TRBD1|14
TGTGCCAGCAGCTTAGATAACAGGGGAGATACGCAGTATTTT
CASSLDNRGDTQYF
>TRBV7-9|TRBJ1-1|once|NA|12
TGTGCCAGCAGCTTTATACTGGAGGGAGCTTTCTTT
CASSFILEGAFF
>TRBV4-1|TRBJ2-7|NA|NA|15
TGCGCCAGCAGCCAAGATTGGGAACTTCCCTACGAGCAGTACTTC
CASSQDWELPYEQYF
>TRBV6-5|TRBJ2-3|few|TRBD2|15
TGTGCCAGCAGCGCCACTAGCGGGCCCACAGATACGCAGTATTTT
CASSATSGPTDTQYF
>TRBV6-8|TRBJ1-6|NA|TRBD1|12
TGTGCCAGCAGTCCAGTGACAGGGGAGGTCCACTTT
CASSPVTGEVHF
>TRBV9|TRBJ2-7|NA|TRBD1|13
TGTGCCAGCTCGAGACAGGGGACCTACGAGCAGTACTTC
CASSRQGTYEQYF
>TRBV6-1|TRBJ1-6|NA|NA|16
TGTGCCAGCAGTGAAATTCCACAGGGATCGGAATCACCCCTCCACTTT
CASSEIPQGSESPLHF
>TRBV24-1|TRBJ2-5|NA|TRBD1|16
TGTGCCACCAGTGAAACCGGGACAGGGGGCAAGGAGACCCAGTACTTC
CATSETGTGGKETQYF
>TRBV11-2|TRBJ1-2|NA|NA|14
TGTGCCAGCAGCTATACAGGGATTGAGGTTGGCTACACCTTC
CASSYTGIEVGYTF
>TRBV7-9|TRBJ1-5|few|NA|14
TGTGCCAGCAGCTTATCTTCGGGCGTCCAGCCCCAGCATTTT
CASSLSSGVQPQHF
>TRBV19|TRBJ2-1|NA|TRBD2|13
TGTGCCAGTAGTTCCGGACTAGCTGCTGAGCAGTTCTTC
CASSSGLAAEQFF
>TRBV7-9|TRBJ2-1|NA|NA|14
TGTGCCAGCAGCTTAGGGCTAGCTTACAATGAGCAGTTCTTC
CASSLGLAYNEQFF
>TRBV20-1|TRBJ1-4|NA|TRBD1|15
TGCAGTGCTAGTTGGCAGGGGGCAATGAATGAAAAACTGTTTTTT
CSASWQGAMNEKLFF
>TRBV30|TRBJ1-1|NA|NA|13
TGTGCCTGGAGTAGGACAGAGGGCACTGAAGCTTTCTTT
CAWSRTEGTEAFF
>TRBV5-4|TRBJ1-2|NA|NA|14
TGTGCCAGCAGCTTGGAGGCAGGGTCATATGGCTACACCTTC
CASSLEAGSYGYTF
>TRBV6-1|TRBJ1-6|NA|NA|13
TGTGCCAGCAGTGAAGAGGGGTCCCTAAGCCTCCACTTT
CASSEEGSLSLHF
>TRBV12-3/TRBV12-4|TRBJ2-1|NA|NA|12
TGTGCCAGCAGTTTAGTTTGGAATGAGCAGTTCTTC
CASSLVWNEQFF
>TRBV10-3|TRBJ1-3|NA|NA|14
TGTGCCATCTCCCCCGGGCGCACTGGAAACACCATATATTTT
CAISPGRTGNTIYF
>TRBV5-1|TRBJ2-6|NA|NA|15
TGCGCCAGCCGTCGTTCAAGCTCTGGGGCCAACGTCCTGACTTTC
CASRRSSSGANVLTF
>TRBV4-2|TRBJ1-1|NA|NA|12
TGTGCCAGCAGCCAAGAGGCGCGAGGAGCTTTCTTT
CASSQEARGAFF
>TRBV20-1|TRBJ2-7|NA|NA|11
TGCAGTGTGCAGGGTGATTACGAGCAGTACTTC
CSVQGDYEQYF
>TRBV6-1|TRBJ2-4|few|NA|16
TGTGCCAGCAGTGATCGGGCCGGGTCAGCCAAAAACATTCAGTACTTC
CASSDRAGSAKNIQYF
>TRBV3-1/TRBV3-2|TRBJ1-2|many|NA|14
TGTGCCAGCAGCCAAGTGCAGGCAGCCTATGGCTACACCTTC
CASSQVQAAYGYTF
>TRBV7-2|TRBJ1-5|medium-sized|NA|15
TGTGCCAGCAGCTTAGAAACGGGGTTCAATCAGCCCCAGCATTTT
CASSLETGFNQPQHF
>TRBV6-5|TRBJ1-6|NA|NA|15
TGTGCCAGCAGCCTCAAGCGAACCTATAATTCACCCCTCCACTTT
CASSLKRTYNSPLHF
>TRBV5-4|TRBJ2-3|NA|TRBD2|15
TGTGCCAGCAGCTACGGGACTAGCAGTTCCGATACGCAGTATTTT
CASSYGTSSSDTQYF
>TRBV24-1|TRBJ2-1|NA|TRBD2|16
TGTGCCACCTCTAGCGGGAGGGCTGGGTCCTACAATGAGCAGTTCTTC
CATSSGRAGSYNEQFF
>TRBV6-5|TRBJ2-1|NA|NA|14
TGTGCCAGCAGGGACGGGGCCTCCTACAATGAGCAGTTCTTC
CASRDGASYNEQFF
>TRBV19|TRBJ1-1|NA|NA|13
TGTGCCAGTAGAACATTAGGGAACACTGAAGCTTTCTTT
CASRTLGNTEAFF
>TRBV24-1|TRBJ1-1|NA|NA|14
TGTGCCACCAATATTAACCCCGGGACGGGCGGGATTTTCTTT
CATNINPGTGGIFF
>TRBV30|TRBJ1-5|NA|NA|13
TGTGCCTGGAGAGGGGATAGCAATCAGCCCCAGCATTTT
CAWRGDSNQPQHF
>TRBV11-2|TRBJ2-3|NA|TRBD1|15
TGTGCCAGCAGCTTAACAGGGGTACCCACGTATACGCAGTATTTT
CASSLTGVPTYTQYF
>TRBV5-1|TRBJ2-3|NA|NA|13
TGCGCCAGCAGTTGGACAGTACCAGATACGCAGTATTTT
CASSWTVPDTQYF
>TRBV5-1|TRBJ2-6|NA|NA|14
TGCGCCAGCAGCTTGGTTTCTGGGGCCAACGTCCTGACTTTC
CASSLVSGANVLTF
>TRBV3-1/TRBV3-2|TRBJ1-1|once|TRBD1|12
TGTGCCAGCAGGCGCGGACAGGCGGGTGCTTTCTTT
CASRRGQAGAFF
>TRBV5-4|TRBJ2-3|few|TRBD2|16
TGTGCCAGCAGCCTGGCGTTAGCGGGAGGGCCAGATACGCAGTATTTT
CASSLALAGGPDTQYF
>TRBV3-1/TRBV3-2|TRBJ1-2|NA|NA|14
TGTGCCAGCAGCCAAGATTCGGGAAGGCATGGCTACACCTTC
CASSQDSGRHGYTF
>TRBV24-1|TRBJ2-3|NA|NA|15
TGTGCCACCAGTGAGGCAGGGAGCAACACAGATACGCAGTATTTT
CATSEAGSNTDTQYF
>TRBV7-6|TRBJ1-2|NA|TRBD1|14
TGTGCCAGCAGCTTAGGGACAGGTGGGAATGGCTACACCTTC
CASSLGTGGNGYTF
>TRBV11-2|TRBJ2-5|NA|NA|13
TGTGCCAGCAGCTTAGAGCCCCTGGAGACCCAGTACTTC
CASSLEPLETQYF
>TRBV7-2|TRBJ2-1|NA|TRBD1|18
TGTGCCAGCAGCTTAGCAGCAGGGGGCAGACGATCCTACAATGAGCAGTTCTTC
CASSLAAGGRRSYNEQFF
>TRBV12-3/TRBV12-4|TRBJ1-5|medium-sized|NA|11
TGTGCCAGCAGTTTCGGCCCAAACCAGCATTTT
CASSFGPNQHF
>TRBV18|TRBJ2-7|NA|NA|16
TGTGCCAGCTCACCTCAACGGACCCGGGGGAGGAGCGAGCAGTACTTC
CASSPQRTRGRSEQYF
>TRBV10-2|TRBJ2-5|once|TRBD2|13
TGCGCCAGCGGGGGGACTAGACGCGAGACCCAGTACTTC
CASGGTRRETQYF